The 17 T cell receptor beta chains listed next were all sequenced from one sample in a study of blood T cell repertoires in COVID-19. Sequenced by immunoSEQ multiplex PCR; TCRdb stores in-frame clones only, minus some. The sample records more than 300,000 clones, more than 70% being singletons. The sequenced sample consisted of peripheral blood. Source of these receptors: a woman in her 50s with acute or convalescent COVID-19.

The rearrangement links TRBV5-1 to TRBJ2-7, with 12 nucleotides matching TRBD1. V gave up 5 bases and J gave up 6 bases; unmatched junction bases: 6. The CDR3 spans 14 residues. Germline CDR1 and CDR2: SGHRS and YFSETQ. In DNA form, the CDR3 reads TGCGCCAGCAGACCCGGGACAGGGGGCTTCGAGCAGTACTTC. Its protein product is CASRPGTGGFEQYF.

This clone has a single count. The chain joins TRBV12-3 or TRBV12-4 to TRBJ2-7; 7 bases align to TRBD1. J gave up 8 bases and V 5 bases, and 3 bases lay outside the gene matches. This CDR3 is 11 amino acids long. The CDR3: CASSQGEKQYF. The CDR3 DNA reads TGTGCCAGCAGTCAGGGGGAGAAGCAGTACTTC.

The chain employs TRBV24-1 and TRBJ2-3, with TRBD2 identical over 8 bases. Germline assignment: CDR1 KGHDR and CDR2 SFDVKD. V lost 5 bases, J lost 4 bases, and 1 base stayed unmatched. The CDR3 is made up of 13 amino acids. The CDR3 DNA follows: TGTGCCACCAGTGGACTAGCGTCAGATACGCAGTATTTT. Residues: CATSGLASDTQYF.

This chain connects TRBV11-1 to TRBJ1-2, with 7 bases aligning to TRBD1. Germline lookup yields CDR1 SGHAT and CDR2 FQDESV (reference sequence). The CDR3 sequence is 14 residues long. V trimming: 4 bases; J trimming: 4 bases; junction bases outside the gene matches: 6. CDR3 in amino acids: CASSSGGEAYGYTF. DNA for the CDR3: TGTGCCAGCAGCTCAGGGGGAGAGGCCTATGGCTACACCTTC.

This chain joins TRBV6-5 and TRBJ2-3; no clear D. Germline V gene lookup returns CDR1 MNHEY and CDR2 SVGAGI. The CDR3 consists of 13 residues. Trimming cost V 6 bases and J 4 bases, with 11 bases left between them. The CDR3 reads CASSPRRADTQYF. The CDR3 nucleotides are TGTGCCAGCAGCCCCCGCCGCGCAGATACGCAGTATTTT.

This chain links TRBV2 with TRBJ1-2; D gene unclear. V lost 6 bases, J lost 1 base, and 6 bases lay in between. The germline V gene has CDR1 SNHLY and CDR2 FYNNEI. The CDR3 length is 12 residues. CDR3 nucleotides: TGTGCCAGCAGGGGAGTTAACTATGGCTACACCTTC. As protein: CASRGVNYGYTF.

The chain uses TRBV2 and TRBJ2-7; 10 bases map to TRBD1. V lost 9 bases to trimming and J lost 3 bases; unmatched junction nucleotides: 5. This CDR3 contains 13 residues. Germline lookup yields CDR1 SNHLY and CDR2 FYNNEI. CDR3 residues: CARAGTGVYEQYF. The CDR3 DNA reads TGTGCCAGAGCCGGGACAGGGGTCTACGAGCAGTACTTC.

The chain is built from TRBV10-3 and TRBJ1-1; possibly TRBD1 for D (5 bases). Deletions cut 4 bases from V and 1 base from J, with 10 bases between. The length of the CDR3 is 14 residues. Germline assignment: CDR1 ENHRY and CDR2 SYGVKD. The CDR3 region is CAISARDRNTEAFF. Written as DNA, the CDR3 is TGTGCCATCAGTGCACGAGACAGGAACACTGAAGCTTTCTTT.

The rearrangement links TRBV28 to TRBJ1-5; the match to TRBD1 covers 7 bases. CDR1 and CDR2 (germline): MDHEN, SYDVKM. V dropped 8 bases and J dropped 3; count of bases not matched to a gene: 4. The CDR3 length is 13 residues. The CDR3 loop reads CASRGQPNQPQHF. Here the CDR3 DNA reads TGTGCCAGCCGGGGACAGCCCAATCAGCCCCAGCATTTT.

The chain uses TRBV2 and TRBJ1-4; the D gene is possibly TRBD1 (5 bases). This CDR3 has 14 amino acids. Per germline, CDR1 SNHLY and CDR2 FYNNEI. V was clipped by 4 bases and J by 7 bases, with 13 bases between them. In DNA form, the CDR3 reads TGTGCCAGCAGTGTCAGGGAGGGAATTGAAAAACTGTTTTTT. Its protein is CASSVREGIEKLFF.

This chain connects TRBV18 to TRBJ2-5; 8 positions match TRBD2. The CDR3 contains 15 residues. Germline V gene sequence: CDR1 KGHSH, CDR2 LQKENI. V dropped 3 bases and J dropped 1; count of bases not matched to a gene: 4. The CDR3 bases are TGTGCCAGCTCACCGGTTAGCGGGGCCCAAGAGACCCAGTACTTC. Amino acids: CASSPVSGAQETQYF.

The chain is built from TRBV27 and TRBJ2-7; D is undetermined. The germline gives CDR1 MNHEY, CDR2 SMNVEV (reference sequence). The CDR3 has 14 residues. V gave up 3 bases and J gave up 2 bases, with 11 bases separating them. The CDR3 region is CASSFTHPPYEQYF. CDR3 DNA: TGTGCCAGCAGTTTCACTCATCCCCCCTACGAGCAGTACTTC.

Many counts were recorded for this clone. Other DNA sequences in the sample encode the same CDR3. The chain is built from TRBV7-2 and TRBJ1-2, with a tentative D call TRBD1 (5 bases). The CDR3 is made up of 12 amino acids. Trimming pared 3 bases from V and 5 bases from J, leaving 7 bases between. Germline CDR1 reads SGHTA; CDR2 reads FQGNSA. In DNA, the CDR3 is TGTGCCAGCAGCTTCGGGGGGTATGGCTACACCTTC. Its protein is CASSFGGYGYTF.

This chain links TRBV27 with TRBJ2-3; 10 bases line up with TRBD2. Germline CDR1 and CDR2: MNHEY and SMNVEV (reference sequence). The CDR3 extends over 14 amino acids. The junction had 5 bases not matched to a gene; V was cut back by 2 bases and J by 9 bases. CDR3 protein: CASSLASGSNTQYF. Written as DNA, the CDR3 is TGTGCCAGCAGTTTAGCTAGCGGGAGTAACACGCAGTATTTT.

DNA for the CDR3: TGTGCCAGCAGGGAGGTTGATACGCAGTATTTT. Translation gives CASREVDTQYF. The gene calls are TRBV6-5 and TRBJ2-3; possibly TRBD2 for D (5 bases). This CDR3 is built from 11 residues. V lost 6 bases to trimming and J lost 6 bases, with 7 bases between them. The germline CDR1 and CDR2 sequences are MNHEY and SVGAGI.

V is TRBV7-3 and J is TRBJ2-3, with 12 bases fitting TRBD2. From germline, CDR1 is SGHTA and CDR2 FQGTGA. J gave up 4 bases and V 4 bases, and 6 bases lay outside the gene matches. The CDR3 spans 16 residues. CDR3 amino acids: CASSSKTSGSADTQYF. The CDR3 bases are TGTGCCAGCAGCTCTAAGACTAGCGGGAGTGCAGATACGCAGTATTTT. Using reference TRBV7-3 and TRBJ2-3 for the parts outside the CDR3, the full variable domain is GAGVSQTPSNKVTEKGKYVELRCDPISGHTALYWYRQSLGQGPEFLIYFQGTGAADDSGLPNDRFFAVRPEGSVSTLKIQRTERGDSAVYLCASSSKTSGSADTQYFGPGTRLTVL.

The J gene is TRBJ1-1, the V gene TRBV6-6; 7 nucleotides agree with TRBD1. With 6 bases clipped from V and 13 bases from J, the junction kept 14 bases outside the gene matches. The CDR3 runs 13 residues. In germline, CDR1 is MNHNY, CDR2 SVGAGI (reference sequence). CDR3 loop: CASSLHDRVFVFF. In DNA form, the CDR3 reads TGTGCCAGCAGCCTCCACGACAGGGTCTTTGTTTTCTTT.